This T cell receptor (beta chain) was obtained from a study of T-cell memory formation after mild COVID-19. As for the study in general: The study found TCR clusters largely donor specific.

The CDR3 covers 14 residues. Trimming removed 6 bases from V and 3 bases from J, with 12 bases in between. Germline V CDR1 and CDR2: MNHEY, SVGEGT. Study observations and caveats: Pre-infection memory showed some responding clones, and this suggested that cross-reactive memory joined.

TCR alpha and TCR beta cDNA libraries carrying sample barcodes and UMIs came from 5'RACE with constant-segment primers. One entry per CDR3 protein results from TCRdb running MiXCR on the 5' RACE reads. The table lists 550,000 to 600,000 distinct CDR3 sequences, about 20% of them singletons, with about 8.2% in the top ten. This clonotype was detected only a few times. The antigen is not known. The chain joins TRBV6-2 or TRBV6-3 to TRBJ1-3, with no clear D. The sequenced sample was PBMCs or a T cell subset sorted from them (not recorded which). The receptor's source is an adult woman who had mild COVID-19 (a few samples of this study predate the infection). Cell type and time point are not known. The CDR3 here is CASRPAAGGNTIYF. Written as DNA, the CDR3 is TGTGCCAGCAGACCCGCAGCAGGTGGAAACACCATATATTTT.